Presented here are 14 T cell receptor beta chains from one specimen sequenced in a study of blood T cell repertoires in COVID-19. Assay: immunoSEQ multiplex PCR; the TCRdb copy retains only in-frame clones and omits some. The data contain approximately 300,000 clones, 80% to 90% of them singletons. Sequencing input: peripheral blood. These TCRs come from a woman in her 50s with acute or convalescent COVID-19.

The table lists this clone with a count of one. The J gene is TRBJ2-3, the V gene TRBV18, with D possibly matching TRBD1 (5 bases). CDR3 length: 15 residues. Deletions cut 3 bases from V and 4 bases from J, with 14 bases between. From germline, CDR1 is KGHSH and CDR2 LQKENI. CDR3 sequence (DNA): TGTGCCAGCTCACCCAACGGGCAGGGCGCAGATACGCAGTATTTT. Amino acid sequence: CASSPNGQGADTQYF.

V gene TRBV28 combines with J gene TRBJ2-1, with D possibly matching TRBD2 (6 bases). V was pared by 6 bases and J by 8 bases, with 20 bases between. The CDR3 is made up of 15 amino acids. Germline CDR1 MDHEN, CDR2 SYDVKM. CDR3 amino acids: CASSAGGVVVDEQFF. In DNA, the CDR3 is TGTGCCAGCAGCGCTGGCGGGGTAGTAGTGGATGAGCAGTTCTTC.

The CDR3 sequence is CASTLGQANYGYTF. The CDR3 coding sequence is TGTGCCAGCACCTTAGGACAGGCGAACTATGGCTACACCTTC. The chain employs TRBV2 and TRBJ1-2, with 7 nucleotides matching TRBD1. This CDR3 spans 14 amino acids. V lost 7 bases to trimming and J lost 2 bases; unmatched junction nucleotides: 7. Germline V lookup: CDR1 SNHLY, CDR2 FYNNEI.

The gene calls are TRBV3-1 (or the pseudogene TRBV3-2) and TRBJ2-1; 13 nucleotides line up with TRBD2. The CDR3 extends over 16 amino acids. V trimming: 1 base; J trimming: 9 bases; junction bases outside the gene matches: 6. Germline V gene sequence: CDR1 LGHDT, CDR2 YNNKEL (reference sequence). The CDR3 DNA sequence: TGTGCCAGCAGCCAAGGAACTAGCGGGGGGGCCATTGAGCAGTTCTTC. Translating gives CASSQGTSGGAIEQFF.

There are a few counts of this clone. The chain uses TRBV18 and TRBJ2-7; 10 bases map to TRBD1. Per the germline V gene, CDR1 is KGHSH and CDR2 is LQKENI. The V segment lost 3 bases and the J segment 5 bases; nucleotides outside the gene matches: 10. The CDR3 runs to 16 residues. DNA for the CDR3: TGTGCCAGCTCACCGTCCGGGACAGGGGCTGTCAACGAGCAGTACTTC. Its translation: CASSPSGTGAVNEQYF.

The chain has TRBV12-5 and TRBJ2-3, with 8 bases lining up with TRBD2. Germline V gene lookup returns CDR1 LGHNT and CDR2 FRNRAP. V lost 3 bases and J lost 5; bases outside the gene matches: 1. The CDR3 runs to 13 residues. CDR3 DNA: TGTGCTAGTGGTTTAAGCGGGAGAGATACGCAGTATTTT. This encodes CASGLSGRDTQYF.

The chain couples TRBV30 to TRBJ2-2, with 15 nucleotides matching TRBD2. The CDR3 is 17 residues long. Germline values: CDR1 GTSNPN, CDR2 SVGIG (reference sequence). Unmatched junction bases numbered 7, after V lost 1 base and J lost 7 bases. The CDR3 spells CAWSGPGLAGGLGELFF. The CDR3 nucleotides read TGTGCCTGGAGTGGTCCGGGACTAGCGGGGGGTCTCGGGGAGCTGTTTTTT.

This clone was seen only a few times. V is TRBV30 and J is TRBJ1-5; tentatively, D is TRBD1 (6 bases). Per the germline V gene, CDR1 is GTSNPN and CDR2 is SVGIG (reference sequence). Trimming left V 5 bases short and J 7 bases short, with 15 bases between. The CDR3 has 13 amino acids. The CDR3 DNA reads as TGTGCCTGGGGCGGACAGTCCGCACAGCCCCAGCATTTT. Translated, it gives CAWGGQSAQPQHF.

The gene calls are TRBV15 and TRBJ2-1; 12 bases map to TRBD1. The CDR3 contains 19 residues. V lost 0 bases to trimming and J lost 9 bases; unmatched junction nucleotides: 15. The germline gives CDR1 LNHNV, CDR2 YYDKDF (reference sequence). As DNA, the CDR3 is TGTGCCACCAGCAGAGAAGCCAGGGACAGGGGGCGCAGGTATGGTGAGCAGTTCTTC. This encodes CATSREARDRGRRYGEQFF.

This clone was seen a single time. The chain carries TRBV19 and TRBJ2-3, with 16 bases that match TRBD2. Trimming cost V 6 bases and J 6 bases; bases outside gene matches: 6. Germline CDR1 and CDR2: LNHDA and SQIVND (reference sequence). This CDR3 region has 16 residues. The CDR3 protein is CASRGTSGGVLDTQYF. DNA of the CDR3: TGTGCCAGTAGAGGGACTAGCGGGGGGGTTCTGGATACGCAGTATTTT.

The chain uses TRBV4-1 and TRBJ1-2; 7 bases are a match to TRBD1. The CDR3 is made up of 16 amino acids. V trimming: 7 bases; J trimming: 0 bases; junction bases outside the gene matches: 11. Germline lookup yields CDR1 MGHRA and CDR2 YSYEKL. CDR3 sequence (DNA): TGCGCCAGCAACCTCAGGACAGGCGGAACTAACTATGGCTACACCTTC. It yields the protein CASNLRTGGTNYGYTF.

The V gene is TRBV5-5, the J gene TRBJ1-3; D is perhaps TRBD1 (5 bases). The CDR3 length is 16 residues. Germline CDR1 and CDR2: SGHKS and YYEKEE (reference sequence). V gave up 0 bases and J gave up 0 bases, with 10 bases separating them. CDR3: CASSLVPTDSGNTIYF. CDR3 sequence (DNA): TGTGCCAGCAGCTTGGTACCGACAGACTCTGGAAACACCATATATTTT.

V is TRBV29-1 and J is TRBJ2-6, with D hard to call. Trimming took off 7 bases at V and 2 bases at J, with 9 bases between the two ends. CDR3 length: 13 residues. Germline loops: CDR1 SQVTM, CDR2 ANQGSEA. The CDR3 DNA reads TGCAGCGCGGATGAGGCTGGGGCCAACGTCCTGACTTTC. It is translated as CSADEAGANVLTF.

The chain carries TRBV14 and TRBJ1-1; D gene unclear. CDR1 and CDR2 (germline): SGHDN, FVKESK. There are 13 residues in the CDR3. Trimming took off 2 bases at V and 9 bases at J, with 13 bases between the two ends. The CDR3 spells CASSQTVQEKAFF. CDR3 in DNA: TGTGCCAGCAGCCAAACAGTTCAAGAAAAAGCTTTCTTT.